The next 8 T cell receptor beta chains were all read from a single sample in a study of blood T cell repertoires in COVID-19. Data came from immunoSEQ multiplex PCR; TCRdb stores just in-frame clones and leaves some out. The profile shows 140,000 to 150,000 clones, roughly 89% of them singletons. Sequencing was done on a sample of peripheral blood. These receptors came from a human donor in a cohort sampled during active COVID-19.

The J gene is TRBJ1-6, the V gene TRBV18; no clear D. This CDR3 contains 18 residues. V was clipped by 2 bases and J by 8 bases, with 22 bases between them. The germline CDR1 and CDR2 sequences are KGHSH and LQKENI. CDR3 nucleotide sequence: TGTGCCAGCTCACCAAGTCGTACCGGCGACGGAGCGTATTCACCCCTCCACTTT. Its translation is CASSPSRTGDGAYSPLHF.

The genes are TRBV5-1 and TRBJ1-1; 7 bases are a match to TRBD1. The CDR3 covers 15 residues. The germline gives CDR1 SGHRS, CDR2 YFSETQ. V trimming: 1 base; J trimming: 0 bases; junction bases outside the gene matches: 3. The CDR3 here is CASSLTGVMNTEAFF. For the CDR3, the DNA is TGCGCCAGCAGCTTGACAGGGGTCATGAACACTGAAGCTTTCTTT.

The table lists this clone with a few counts. The rearrangement links TRBV10-3 to TRBJ1-5; D remains unclear. The length of the CDR3 is 15 residues. Germline V CDR1 and CDR2: ENHRY, SYGVKD. Trimming took 0 bases from V and 3 from J, leaving 9 bases between them. Written as DNA, the CDR3 is TGTGCCATCAGTGAGTCGATCAGTACCAATCAGCCCCAGCATTTT. Its translation is CAISESISTNQPQHF.

This rearrangement joins TRBV6-2 or TRBV6-3 to TRBJ1-1; D may be TRBD1 (5 bases). Germline loops: CDR1 MNHEY, CDR2 SVGEGT. The CDR3 is made up of 14 amino acids. V was cut by 4 bases and J by 4 bases, with 13 bases left in between. The CDR3 is CASSSGAGSTEAFF. CDR3 sequence (DNA): TGTGCCAGCAGTTCCGGGGCGGGGAGCACTGAAGCTTTCTTT.

The chain carries TRBV7-3 and TRBJ1-2, with 9 bases that match TRBD1. The CDR3 consists of 13 residues. The germline gives CDR1 SGHTA, CDR2 FQGTGA. V shed 5 bases and J 6 bases; nucleotides not matched to a gene: 4. This CDR3 is CASSRTGDNGYTF. In DNA form, the CDR3 reads TGTGCCAGCAGCAGGACAGGGGATAATGGCTACACCTTC.

This clone was counted a single time. V is TRBV4-3 and J is TRBJ1-1, with 7 positions matching TRBD1. Germline V gives CDR1 LGHNA, CDR2 YSLEER. Unmatched junction bases numbered 0, after V lost 4 bases and J lost 1 base. This CDR3 spans 13 amino acids. The CDR3 spells CASSRDRNTEAFF. The DNA of the CDR3 is TGCGCCAGCAGCCGGGACAGGAACACTGAAGCTTTCTTT.

This chain links TRBV7-9 with TRBJ2-1; 9 bases agree with TRBD2. From germline, CDR1 is SEHNR and CDR2 FQNEAQ (reference sequence). V lost 3 bases, J lost 9 bases, and 6 bases stayed unmatched. This CDR3 has 14 residues. CDR3 protein: CASSFKGLAAEQFF. CDR3 sequence (DNA): TGTGCCAGCAGCTTTAAGGGACTAGCAGCTGAGCAGTTCTTC.

The V and J genes are TRBV5-4 and TRBJ2-7; 7 nucleotides match TRBD2. CDR3 length: 15 amino acids. V shed 0 bases and J 2 bases; nucleotides not matched to a gene: 5. Germline CDR1 SGHNT, CDR2 YYREEE (reference sequence). The CDR3 bases are TGTGCCAGCAGCTTGGAACTAGGGAGGGCCTACGAGCAGTACTTC. Amino acids: CASSLELGRAYEQYF. The full variable domain, completed using reference TRBV5-4 and TRBJ2-7, is ETGVTQSPTHLIKTRGQQVTLRCSSQSGHNTVSWYQQALGQGPQFIFQYYREEENGRGNFPPRFSGLQFPNYSSELNVNALELDDSALYLCASSLELGRAYEQYFGPGTRLTVT.